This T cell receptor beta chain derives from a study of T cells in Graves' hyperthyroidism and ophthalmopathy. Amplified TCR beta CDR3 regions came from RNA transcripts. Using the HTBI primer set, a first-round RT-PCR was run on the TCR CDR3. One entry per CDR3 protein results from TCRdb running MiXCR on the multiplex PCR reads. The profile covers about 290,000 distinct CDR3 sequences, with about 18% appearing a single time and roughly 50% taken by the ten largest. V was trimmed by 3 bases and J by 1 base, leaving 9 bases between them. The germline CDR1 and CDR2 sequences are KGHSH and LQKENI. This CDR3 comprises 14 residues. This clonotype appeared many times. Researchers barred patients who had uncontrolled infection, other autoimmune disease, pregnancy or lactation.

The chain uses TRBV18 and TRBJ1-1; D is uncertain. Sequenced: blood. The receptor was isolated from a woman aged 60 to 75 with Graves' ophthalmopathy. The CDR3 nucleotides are TGTGCCAGCTCACCCCTGCCACAGAACACTGAAGCTTTCTTT. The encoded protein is CASSPLPQNTEAFF.